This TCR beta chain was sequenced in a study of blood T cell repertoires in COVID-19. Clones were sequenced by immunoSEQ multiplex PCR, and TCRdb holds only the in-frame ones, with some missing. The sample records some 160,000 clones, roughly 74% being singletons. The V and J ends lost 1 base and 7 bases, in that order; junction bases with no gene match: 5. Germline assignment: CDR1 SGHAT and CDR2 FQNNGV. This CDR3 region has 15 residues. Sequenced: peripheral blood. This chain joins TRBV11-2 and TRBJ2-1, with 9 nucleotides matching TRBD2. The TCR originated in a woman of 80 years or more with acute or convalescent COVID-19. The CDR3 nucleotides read TGTGCCAGCAGCTTAGCGGGTAGCGGGAGAAATGAGCAGTTCTTC. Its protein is CASSLAGSGRNEQFF.